A single sample is the source of the 18 T cell receptor beta chains below, sequenced in a study of beta chain features in type 1 diabetes. Study observations and caveats: A moderate, significant TCRB CDR3 shortening appeared in type 1 diabetes across four CD4+ subsets.

Reverse transcription of all isolated RNA meant that expressed TCRB transcripts were sequenced. TCRdb's table, derived via immunoSEQ multiplex PCR, lists solely in-frame clones and lacks some. Seen here are about 710,000 clones, over 12% observed once, and the top ten hold roughly 0.04%. Antigens of these TCRs are unknown. The source material was naive CD4+ T cells from blood. Receptors were obtained from a man between 18 and 35 years old with type 1 diabetes.

The J gene is TRBJ2-2, the V gene TRBV30; tentatively, D is TRBD2 (5 bases). The germline V gene encodes CDR1 GTSNPN and CDR2 SVGIG (reference sequence). V lost 5 bases and J 6 bases, leaving 16 bases between the germline ends. The CDR3 has 14 residues. The CDR3 DNA reads as TGTGCCTGGGGCCGGGGATTAATACCCGGGGAGCTGTTTTTT. As protein: CAWGRGLIPGELFF.

This clone has a handful of counts. The genes are TRBV5-4 and TRBJ1-1, with 7 bases aligning to TRBD1. This CDR3 has 14 residues. With V trimmed by 4 bases and J by 1 base, 4 bases remained unmatched. Germline values: CDR1 SGHNT, CDR2 YYREEE (reference sequence). The CDR3: CASSLDRTNTEAFF. The DNA for the CDR3 is TGTGCCAGCAGCCTGGACAGGACGAACACTGAAGCTTTCTTT.

This clone was picked up a small number of times. The chain joins TRBV28 to TRBJ2-4; TRBD2 aligns across 7 bases. This CDR3 has 18 amino acids. V dropped 7 bases and J dropped 0; count of bases not matched to a gene: 15. Germline V gene lookup returns CDR1 MDHEN and CDR2 SYDVKM. CDR3 residues: CASTPAGLPNLAKNIQYF. Here the CDR3 DNA reads TGTGCCAGCACCCCAGCGGGGTTACCAAACCTAGCCAAAAACATTCAGTACTTC. The variable domain in full, completed from reference TRBV28 and TRBJ2-4, reads DVKVTQSSRYLVKRTGEKVFLECVQDMDHENMFWYRQDPGLGLRLIYFSYDVKMKEKGDIPEGYSVSREKKERFSLILESASTNQTSMYLCASTPAGLPNLAKNIQYFGAGTRLSVL.

The chain employs TRBV5-1 and TRBJ1-2; D possibly corresponds to TRBD1 (5 bases). The CDR3 length is 13 residues. Germline V gene data show CDR1 as SGHRS and CDR2 as YFSETQ. Trimming removed 2 bases from V and 5 bases from J, with 10 bases in between. CDR3: CASSLIEGYGYTF. The DNA of the CDR3 is TGCGCCAGCAGCTTAATTGAGGGGTATGGCTACACCTTC.

Comments on this clone: A read error may account for a junction end that differs from germline. The V call is TRBV7-7, the J call TRBJ2-3; TRBD2 might be the D (6 bases). This CDR3 is 13 amino acids long. Germline CDR1 SSHAT, CDR2 FNYEAQ (reference sequence). CDR3 residues: CASSTSYGDTQYF. CDR3 coding DNA: TGTGCTAGCAGCACTAGCTACGGAGATACGCAGTATTTT. The whole variable domain, filled in from reference TRBV7-7 and TRBJ2-3, reads GAGVSQSPRYKVTKRGQDVTLRCDPISSHATLYWYQQALGQGPEFLTYFNYEAQPDKSGLPSDRFSAERPEGSISTLTIQRTEQRDSAMYRCASSTSYGDTQYFGPGTRLTVL.

The gene calls are TRBV6-5 and TRBJ2-7, with TRBD2 matching over 8 bases. CDR1 and CDR2 (germline): MNHEY, SVGAGI. V lost 0 bases and J lost 4; bases outside the gene matches: 5. The CDR3 runs to 15 residues. CDR3 sequence (DNA): TGTGCCAGCAGTTACTCAATAGCGGGGCCTTACGAGCAGTACTTC. This gives the protein CASSYSIAGPYEQYF.

The chain couples TRBV4-1 to TRBJ1-5, with TRBD1 identical over 8 bases. Germline V gives CDR1 MGHRA, CDR2 YSYEKL. J lost 4 bases, V lost 0 bases, and 5 bases had no gene match. CDR3 length: 16 amino acids. The DNA for the CDR3 is TGCGCCAGCAGCCAAGATCCAGGGGGCAGGAATCAGCCCCAGCATTTT. Translated, it gives CASSQDPGGRNQPQHF.

The V gene is TRBV5-6, the J gene TRBJ2-1; D call uncertain. Trimming pared 0 bases from V and 9 bases from J, leaving 10 bases between. The CDR3 has 13 amino acids. CDR1 and CDR2 (germline): SGHDT, YYEEEE. CDR3 bases: TGTGCCAGCAGCTTGGTTAGCCCCACTGAGCAGTTCTTC. Its translation: CASSLVSPTEQFF.

The J gene is TRBJ1-2, the V gene TRBV28; D uncertain. Trimming took off 7 bases at V and 2 bases at J, with 14 bases between the two ends. Germline values: CDR1 MDHEN, CDR2 SYDVKM. This CDR3 has 14 amino acids. In DNA, the CDR3 is TGTGCCAGCATTCATCCGGTGGGGAACTATGGCTACACCTTC. As protein: CASIHPVGNYGYTF.

This clone occurred a few times. This specimen includes other DNA sequences encoding the same CDR3. The chain combines TRBV30 with TRBJ2-7; unclear D gene. Trimming removed 2 bases at V and 3 bases at J, with 5 bases between. CDR1 is GTSNPN, CDR2 SVGIG, per germline (reference sequence). The CDR3 is 11 amino acids. CDR3 bases: TGTGCCTGGAGTTTGCTCTACGAGCAGTACTTC. Translation: CAWSLLYEQYF.

The chain is built from TRBV6-1 and TRBJ1-2, with 8 bases that match TRBD1. Losses at the gene ends were 6 bases for V and 8 bases for J; bases not matched to a gene: 8. The CDR3 is 13 residues long. Looked up from germline, CDR1 is MNHNS and CDR2 is SASEGT. The CDR3 region is CASSGRDRKGYTF. The DNA for the CDR3 is TGTGCCAGCAGCGGCCGGGACAGGAAAGGCTACACCTTC.

V gene TRBV5-4 combines with J gene TRBJ2-5; TRBD2 aligns across 11 bases. The CDR3 loop spans 14 amino acids. Germline V CDR1 and CDR2: SGHNT, YYREEE (reference sequence). Germline trimming cut 6 bases from V and 4 bases from J; bases unmatched to any gene: 5. The CDR3, as DNA: TGTGCCAGCACCCTAGCGGGAGGAAGAGAGACCCAGTACTTC. Its translation: CASTLAGGRETQYF.

The chain combines TRBV19 with TRBJ1-2, with 8 bases that match TRBD1. The CDR3 totals 16 residues. V was pared by 11 bases and J by 3 bases, with 17 bases of the junction left unmatched. Per the germline V gene, CDR1 is LNHDA and CDR2 is SQIVND (reference sequence). CDR3 nucleotides: TGTGCCTCCCGGGACAGGTCCCTCCGGGGCGACTATGGCTACACCTTC. Its translation: CASRDRSLRGDYGYTF. Full variable domain (outside the CDR3, taken from reference TRBV19 and TRBJ1-2): DGGITQSPKYLFRKEGQNVTLSCEQNLNHDAMYWYRQDPGQGLRLIYYSQIVNDFQKGDIAEGYSVSREKKESFPLTVTSAQKNPTAFYLCASRDRSLRGDYGYTFGSGTRLTVV.

On this clone itself: This sample also contains other DNA sequences that code for the same CDR3. V and J are TRBV5-1 and TRBJ2-5; D may be TRBD1 or TRBD2 (7 bases each). The germline gives CDR1 SGHRS, CDR2 YFSETQ. Trimming stripped 0 bases from V and 5 bases from J, with 11 bases between. The CDR3 runs to 14 residues. The DNA of the CDR3 is TGCGCCAGCAGCTTGGGACAGGGAGGGGAGACCCAGTACTTC. Its translation: CASSLGQGGETQYF.

The sample holds a few counts of this clone. CDR3 sequence reads: CAISVEGTSNSPLHF. CDR3 sequence (DNA): TGTGCCATCAGTGTCGAGGGGACAAGTAATTCACCCCTCCACTTT. The gene calls are TRBV10-3 and TRBJ1-6; D perhaps matches TRBD1 (6 bases). The ends were cut back, 4 bases at V and 6 bases at J, with 13 bases in the middle. Germline CDR1 reads ENHRY; CDR2 reads SYGVKD. The CDR3 runs to 15 residues.

This clone was observed a handful of times. V usage is TRBV19 and J usage is TRBJ2-1; D could derive from TRBD1 or TRBD2 (5 bases each). Germline-derived CDR1 and CDR2 are LNHDA and SQIVND (reference sequence). Trimming left V 9 bases short and J 5 bases short, with 23 bases between. The CDR3 length is 16 residues. The CDR3 reads CASRRPGPTVHNEQFF. The CDR3 coding sequence is TGTGCCAGCCGAAGACCGGGACCAACTGTGCACAATGAGCAGTTCTTC.

This clone was counted a few times. The V and J genes are TRBV25-1 and TRBJ2-2, with a weak D call TRBD1 (6 bases). V shed 6 bases and J shed 6 bases, with 11 bases lying between them. This CDR3 is 13 amino acids long. The V gene's germline CDR1 is MGHDK and CDR2 SYGVNS. The CDR3 DNA follows: TGTGCCAGCAGACTAAACAGGGCCGGGGAGCTGTTTTTT. Amino acids: CASRLNRAGELFF.

This clone came up a few times. V usage is TRBV28 and J usage is TRBJ2-6; D is unclear. Germline lookup yields CDR1 MDHEN and CDR2 SYDVKM. CDR3 size: 15 residues. V dropped 5 bases and J dropped 4 bases, with 12 bases sitting between them. This CDR3 is CASSEGESGANVLTF. The CDR3 DNA reads as TGTGCCAGCAGTGAAGGAGAATCGGGGGCCAACGTCCTGACTTTC.